This T cell receptor (beta chain) derives from a study of cytomegalovirus exposure and HLA in healthy donors. General study findings and limits: CMV serostatus was the sole immune exposure data available.

All donors participated as healthy donors of bone marrow. V lost 2 bases and J lost 6; bases outside the gene matches: 10. The CDR3 has 16 amino acids. Germline V CDR1 and CDR2: MNHNY, SVGAGI (reference sequence). The primer mix had 60 Vbeta and 13 Jbeta primers. Data came from immunoSEQ multiplex PCR; TCRdb stores just in-frame clones and leaves some out. Among about 160,000 clones listed, about 75% were seen once. Comment on this clone: Its specificity is not known.

This TCR was sampled from a female donor in good health and CMV-seronegative. The sample comprised PBMCs. The genes are TRBV6-6 and TRBJ2-1; 7 nucleotides align to TRBD2. In nucleotides, the CDR3 is TGTGCCAGCAGTTACGTAGCGGCGGGAGCCCGCAATGAGCAGTTCTTC. Protein sequence: CASSYVAAGARNEQFF.